This T cell receptor beta chain is drawn from a study of blood T cell repertoires in COVID-19. The CDR3 has 15 residues. V shed 7 bases, J shed 4 bases, and the junction held 9 bases outside the gene matches. Germline values: CDR1 LGHNA, CDR2 YNFKEQ. Method: immunoSEQ multiplex PCR; TCRdb's copy keeps in-frame clones and lacks some. The sample records roughly 200,000 clones, 70% to 80% being singletons. The source is a man aged 45-65 years who had recovered from COVID-19. The chain combines TRBV4-2 with TRBJ2-3; 9 bases map to TRBD1. Sequencing used peripheral blood. CDR3 coding DNA: TGTGCCAGCAATACGGGACAGGGCTCGGCAGATACGCAGTATTTT. Its protein is CASNTGQGSADTQYF.